In its sample, the clone carrying this TCR beta chain was seen once. This specimen comes from a study of blood T cell repertoires in COVID-19. Repertoires were generated with immunoSEQ multiplex PCR, while TCRdb's copy carries only in-frame clones and drops some. The table has 130,000 or so clones, approximately 88% seen once. V shed 4 bases and J 4 bases; nucleotides not matched to a gene: 15. Germline V gene sequence: CDR1 PRHDT, CDR2 FYEKMQ (reference sequence). The CDR3 is 17 residues long. Source material: peripheral blood. V is TRBV13 and J is TRBJ1-2; 7 nucleotides agree with TRBD1. This sequence originates from a man in his sixties with acute or convalescent COVID-19. The CDR3 protein is CASSSPRQGSWRYGYTF. CDR3 nucleotides: TGTGCCAGCAGCTCCCCCCGACAGGGATCTTGGCGCTATGGCTACACCTTC.